These 16 T cell receptor beta chains were sequenced from one sample in a study of early T cells in non-severe SARS-CoV-2 infection. Each CDR3 protein gets one entry after TCRdb re-called the 5' RACE reads with MiXCR. The sample records more than 60,000 distinct CDR3 sequences, roughly 9.4% being singletons. The sequenced material came from whole blood. The receptors here all came from an adult who was a healthcare worker with PCR-confirmed SARS-CoV-2 infection or an uninfected control (not recorded which).

This clonotype came up many times. This sequence joins TRBV5-1 and TRBJ2-3; 8 bases are shared with TRBD1. With 0 bases clipped from V and 2 bases from J, the junction kept 8 bases outside the gene matches. CDR3 length equals 17 residues. From germline, CDR1 is SGHRS and CDR2 YFSETQ. The CDR3 here is CASSLGQGFKDTDTQYF. CDR3 DNA: TGCGCCAGCAGCTTGGGACAGGGGTTTAAGGACACAGATACGCAGTATTTT.

This clonotype was recorded many times. The V call is TRBV7-2, the J call TRBJ2-3, with 11 positions matching TRBD2. Trimming took 4 bases from V and 0 from J; bases not matched to a gene: 3. The germline CDR1 and CDR2 sequences are SGHTA and FQGNSA. The CDR3 sequence is 16 residues long. CDR3: CASSSRLAGSTDTQYF. For the CDR3, the DNA is TGTGCCAGCAGCTCCAGACTAGCGGGAAGCACAGATACGCAGTATTTT.

The sample holds many counts of this clonotype. The V call is TRBV19, the J call TRBJ1-2; D ambiguous. The length of the CDR3 is 14 residues. The V end lost 0 bases, the J end lost 0 bases, and 5 bases lay between the germline ends. CDR1 and CDR2 (germline): LNHDA, SQIVND (reference sequence). This CDR3 is CASSIDHSNYGYTF. The CDR3 coding sequence is TGTGCCAGTAGTATAGATCACTCTAACTATGGCTACACCTTC.

The rearrangement uses TRBV12-3 or TRBV12-4 and TRBJ2-3; TRBD2 matches 10 bases. CDR3 size: 14 residues. V gave up 6 bases and J gave up 2 bases; unmatched junction bases: 2. The CDR3 reads CASSGLAVTDTQYF. The CDR3 coding sequence is TGTGCCAGCAGCGGACTAGCGGTCACAGATACGCAGTATTTT.

This clonotype has at least ten counts. V gene TRBV20-1 combines with J gene TRBJ2-2; no definite D call. The CDR3 is 15 residues long. The V end lost 1 base, the J end lost 1 base, and 10 bases lay between the germline ends. Germline loops: CDR1 DFQATT, CDR2 SNEGSKA (reference sequence). CDR3 loop: CSARASDGNTGELFF. CDR3 DNA: TGCAGTGCTAGAGCCTCCGACGGGAACACCGGGGAGCTGTTTTTT.

The chain carries TRBV11-2 and TRBJ1-1; D remains ambiguous. Per the germline V gene, CDR1 is SGHAT and CDR2 is FQNNGV. The germline V and J ends were trimmed by 1 base and 5 bases, with 8 bases remaining between them. The CDR3 length is 13 residues. As DNA, the CDR3 is TGTGCCAGCAGCTTAGCCCTTCCGACTGAAGCTTTCTTT. It is translated as CASSLALPTEAFF.

This sequence joins TRBV5-1 and TRBJ1-1, with D perhaps matching TRBD1 (6 bases). This CDR3 is 12 amino acids long. CDR1 and CDR2 (germline): SGHRS, YFSETQ. V lost 4 bases to trimming and J lost 4 bases, with 8 bases between them. The CDR3 bases are TGCGCCAGCAGCGAACAGGGCACTGAAGCTTTCTTT. Translating gives CASSEQGTEAFF.

This clonotype was found many times. V gene TRBV7-2 combines with J gene TRBJ2-7; the match to TRBD1 covers 7 bases. V gave up 1 base and J gave up 7 bases; unmatched junction bases: 10. Germline V lookup: CDR1 SGHTA, CDR2 FQGNSA. The length of the CDR3 is 15 residues. CDR3 loop: CASSLVPSGGKEQYF. CDR3 nucleotides: TGTGCCAGCAGCTTAGTGCCGTCAGGGGGAAAAGAGCAGTACTTC.

This clonotype was seen ten or more times. This chain joins TRBV21-1 and TRBJ1-3; the table's D call, TRBD1, was not checked against the DNA. TRBV21-1 is a recognized pseudogene. This CDR3 comprises 15 residues. CDR3 DNA: TGTGCCAGCAGCAAATCCAGGGCAGGCGGAAACACCATATATTTT. This sequence encodes CASSKSRAGGNTIYF.

The chain links TRBV12-2 to TRBJ1-2. TRBV12-2 is designated a pseudogene. The length of the CDR3 is 18 residues. CDR3 amino acids: CASRLEWIRIKPNYGYTF. CDR3 DNA: TGTGCAAGTCGCTTAGAGTGGATAAGGATAAAACCCAACTATGGCTACACCTTC.

This clonotype was seen repeatedly, ten times or more. V gene TRBV3-1 combines with J gene TRBJ1-1; a possible D gene is TRBD1 (5 bases). The CDR3 is 11 amino acids. CDR1 and CDR2 (germline): LGHDT, YNNKEL (reference sequence). The germline V and J ends were trimmed by 2 bases and 9 bases, with 7 bases remaining between them. CDR3 sequence reads: CASSQKGQAFF. Here the CDR3 DNA reads TGTGCCAGCAGCCAAAAGGGGCAAGCTTTCTTT.

This clonotype occurred a few times. This chain connects TRBV12-3 or TRBV12-4 to TRBJ2-1; D not resolved. Between the trimmed V and J ends, which lost 2 bases and 8 bases, there was a span of 7 bases. CDR3 length: 12 residues. The CDR3 DNA is TGTGCCAGCAGTTTAAATTGGGATGAGCAGTTCTTC. It is translated as CASSLNWDEQFF.

This clonotype was picked up many times. The chain recombines TRBV5-1 with TRBJ2-3, with 8 bases fitting TRBD1. V trimming: 4 bases; J trimming: 1 base; junction bases outside the gene matches: 11. Germline lookup yields CDR1 SGHRS and CDR2 YFSETQ. CDR3 length: 17 residues. CDR3 loop: CASSGVDRAVGTDTQYF. The CDR3 DNA sequence: TGCGCCAGCAGCGGGGTGGACAGGGCAGTGGGCACAGATACGCAGTATTTT. Full variable domain (remainder filled in from reference TRBV5-1 and TRBJ2-3): KAGVTQTPRYLIKTRGQQVTLSCSPISGHRSVSWYQQTPGQGLQFLFEYFSETQRNKGNFPGRFSGRQFSNSRSEMNVSTLELGDSALYLCASSGVDRAVGTDTQYFGPGTRLTVL.

This clonotype showed up many times. The V call is TRBV5-1, the J call TRBJ1-5; weak D call: TRBD1 (6 bases). The CDR3 length is 15 residues. Germline V CDR1 and CDR2: SGHRS, YFSETQ. The V end lost 0 bases, the J end lost 5 bases, and 12 bases lay between the germline ends. The CDR3 reads CASSLAGRGYQPQHF. The CDR3 DNA sequence: TGCGCCAGCAGCTTGGCAGGCAGGGGTTATCAGCCCCAGCATTTT.

This clonotype has ten or more counts. The J gene is TRBJ2-1, the V gene TRBV9, with TRBD2 matching over 9 bases. There are 17 residues in the CDR3. J was trimmed by 2 bases and V by 3 bases; bases with no gene match: 9. Germline CDR1 SGDLS, CDR2 YYNGEE. CDR3: CASSGGLSGSTYNEQFF. CDR3 coding DNA: TGTGCCAGCAGCGGAGGGCTTAGCGGGAGCACCTACAATGAGCAGTTCTTC.

The chain combines TRBV11-2 with TRBJ2-2, with D perhaps TRBD1 or TRBD2 (6 bases each). The CDR3 totals 14 residues. Germline V gives CDR1 SGHAT, CDR2 FQNNGV. V gave up 4 bases and J gave up 5 bases, with 11 bases separating them. The CDR3: CASSYRGATGELFF. CDR3 nucleotides: TGTGCCAGCAGCTATAGGGGGGCAACCGGGGAGCTGTTTTTT. Using reference TRBV11-2 and TRBJ2-2 for the parts outside the CDR3, the full variable domain is EAGVAQSPRYKIIEKRQSVAFWCNPISGHATLYWYQQILGQGPKLLIQFQNNGVVDDSQLPKDRFSAERLKGVDSTLKIQPAKLEDSAVYLCASSYRGATGELFFGEGSRLTVL.